The 25 T cell receptor beta chains presented below share a single source sample, sequenced in a study of T cell changes during pregnancy in multiple sclerosis. Sequenced by immunoSEQ multiplex PCR; TCRdb stores in-frame clones only, minus some. The sample has around 68,000 clones; 90% are singletons. The sequenced sample was peripheral blood, obtained in the third trimester of pregnancy. Receptors originate from a female donor with multiple sclerosis, enrolled in a pregnancy study.

The DNA of the CDR3 is TGTGCCAGCAGCGGGGGGCAGGAGATTTCACCCCTCCACTTT. It yields the protein CASSGGQEISPLHF. V usage is TRBV27 and J usage is TRBJ1-6; tentative D call: TRBD1 (6 bases). CDR3 length: 14 amino acids. Germline-derived CDR1 and CDR2 are MNHEY and SMNVEV (reference sequence). V was pared by 6 bases and J by 9 bases, with 15 bases between.

In its sample, this clone was seen once. The J gene is TRBJ2-1, the V gene TRBV6-1; possibly TRBD2 for D (6 bases). The ends were cut back, 4 bases at V and 5 bases at J, with 18 bases in the middle. Germline V gives CDR1 MNHNS, CDR2 SASEGT. The length of the CDR3 is 16 residues. CDR3 bases: TGTGCCAGCAGTGCCCAAGGTCTAGCGAACGACAATGAGCAGTTCTTC. This sequence encodes CASSAQGLANDNEQFF.

J is TRBJ1-2 and V is TRBV13; D perhaps matches TRBD1 (5 bases). Per the germline V gene, CDR1 is PRHDT and CDR2 is FYEKMQ (reference sequence). CDR3 length: 16 residues. V was shortened by 7 bases and J by 1 base, with 19 bases between the two germline ends. The CDR3 coding sequence is TGTGCCAGCACCGGGAGGGGCCAGCAGTTTAACTATGGCTACACCTTC. Translated, it gives CASTGRGQQFNYGYTF.

J is TRBJ2-2 and V is TRBV10-1; possible D gene TRBD2, 7 bases. CDR1 WNHNN and CDR2 SYGVQD come from the germline V gene (reference sequence). Trimming removed 3 bases at V and 5 bases at J, with 19 bases between. This CDR3 has 17 amino acids. The CDR3 nucleotides are TGCGCCAGCAGTGAAGTCCTAGGGGGGGCAGGAACCGGGGAGCTGTTTTTT. Encoded protein: CASSEVLGGAGTGELFF.

This chain uses TRBV7-3 with TRBJ1-1; a weak D match, TRBD1 (6 bases). The CDR3 length is 14 residues. From germline, CDR1 is SGHTA and CDR2 FQGTGA. The V end lost 5 bases, the J end lost 0 bases, and 10 bases lay between the germline ends. Here the CDR3 DNA reads TGTGCCAGCAGCCCGGGACACTTGAACACTGAAGCTTTCTTT. This codes for CASSPGHLNTEAFF.

The V and J genes are TRBV11-1 and TRBJ1-1; possibly TRBD1 for D (5 bases). The CDR3 loop spans 13 amino acids. The V and J ends lost 4 bases and 0 bases respectively, with 6 bases between them. The germline CDR1 and CDR2 sequences are SGHAT and FQDESV (reference sequence). The CDR3, as DNA: TGTGCCAGCAGCTCGACAGTGAACACTGAAGCTTTCTTT. This translates into CASSSTVNTEAFF. Supplemented by reference TRBV11-1 and TRBJ1-1, the full variable domain reads EAEVAQSPRYKITEKSQAVAFWCDPISGHATLYWYRQILGQGPELLVQFQDESVVDDSQLPKDRFSAERLKGVDSTLKIQPAELGDSAMYLCASSSTVNTEAFFGQGTRLTVV.

The chain combines TRBV5-1 with TRBJ2-3; 7 positions agree with TRBD1. J was trimmed by 1 base and V by 3 bases; bases with no gene match: 2. The germline gives CDR1 SGHRS, CDR2 YFSETQ. The CDR3 is made up of 14 amino acids. CDR3 DNA: TGCGCCAGCAGCTACGGACAGGGCACAGATACGCAGTATTTT. Translated, it gives CASSYGQGTDTQYF.

The CDR3 region is CASGPLDGQRSNQPQHF. DNA for the CDR3: TGTGCTAGTGGCCCCTTGGACGGACAACGAAGCAATCAGCCCCAGCATTTT. This chain uses TRBV12-5 with TRBJ1-5, with a possible D match to TRBD1 (5 bases). Germline V lookup: CDR1 LGHNT, CDR2 FRNRAP. The CDR3 loop spans 17 amino acids. The ends were cut back, 6 bases at V and 1 base at J, with 19 bases in the middle.

The rearrangement joins TRBV9 to TRBJ2-2, with 8 nucleotides matching TRBD1. This CDR3 has 18 residues. Germline V CDR1 and CDR2: SGDLS, YYNGEE. With 6 bases clipped from V and 1 base from J, the junction kept 14 bases outside the gene matches. The CDR3 sequence: CASTGEGRGRGNTGELFF. Here the CDR3 DNA reads TGTGCCAGCACCGGAGAGGGCAGGGGGCGAGGGAACACCGGGGAGCTGTTTTTT.

This sequence joins TRBV18 and TRBJ1-2, with no clear D. The CDR3 sequence is 14 residues long. Trimming removed 2 bases at V and 5 bases at J, with 12 bases between. From germline, CDR1 is KGHSH and CDR2 LQKENI. The CDR3 here is CASSPSSAGYGYTF. As DNA, the CDR3 is TGTGCCAGCTCACCATCCTCAGCAGGTTATGGCTACACCTTC.

The genes are TRBV30 and TRBJ1-5; D possibly corresponds to TRBD1 (5 bases). CDR1 is GTSNPN, CDR2 SVGIG, per germline (reference sequence). Deletions cut 3 bases from V and 9 bases from J, with 21 bases between. The CDR3 has 15 residues. Here the CDR3 DNA reads TGTGCCTGGAGAGAAGCAGGAGGGGTAGGGGCGCCCCAGCATTTT. Its protein product is CAWREAGGVGAPQHF.

This chain connects TRBV30 to TRBJ2-7, with TRBD2 identical over 11 bases. The CDR3 extends over 17 amino acids. The V gene end was trimmed by 7 bases and the J gene end by 0 bases; junction bases not matched to a gene: 14. Germline values: CDR1 GTSNPN, CDR2 SVGIG (reference sequence). The chain's CDR3 is CALGAVAGGPRSYEQYF. Here the CDR3 DNA reads TGTGCCTTGGGGGCCGTAGCGGGGGGGCCTCGCTCCTACGAGCAGTACTTC.

The chain carries TRBV30 and TRBJ1-6, with D tentatively TRBD1 (5 bases). The CDR3 length is 17 residues. Trimming pared 0 bases from V and 0 bases from J, leaving 12 bases between. In germline, CDR1 is GTSNPN, CDR2 SVGIG (reference sequence). This CDR3 reads CAWSVGLLSSYNSPLHF. The CDR3 DNA follows: TGTGCCTGGAGTGTGGGACTTCTGAGCTCCTATAATTCACCCCTCCACTTT.

This clone was seen just once. The CDR3 DNA sequence: TGTGCCAGCAGTATGACAGGGTATTCCTACAATGAGCAGTTCTTC. This codes for CASSMTGYSYNEQFF. The rearrangement joins TRBV25-1 to TRBJ2-1; 7 bases match TRBD1. Germline V gene data show CDR1 as MGHDK and CDR2 as SYGVNS. The CDR3 length is 15 residues. The J segment lost 1 base and the V segment lost 5 bases, leaving 5 bases of the junction unmatched.

V usage is TRBV4-1 and J usage is TRBJ1-1; TRBD1 might be the D (6 bases). Trimming stripped 4 bases from V and 0 bases from J, with 18 bases between. Germline V lookup: CDR1 MGHRA, CDR2 YSYEKL. This CDR3 region has 17 residues. The CDR3 region is CASSPSGGNSLNTEAFF. Here the CDR3 DNA reads TGCGCCAGCAGCCCAAGTGGGGGCAACTCTTTGAACACTGAAGCTTTCTTT.

The rearrangement links TRBV10-2 to TRBJ1-2; 7 bases line up with TRBD1. CDR1 and CDR2 (germline): WSHSY, SAAADI. This CDR3 region has 15 residues. The V gene end was trimmed by 3 bases and the J gene end by 3 bases; junction bases not matched to a gene: 7. Here the CDR3 DNA reads TGCGCCAGCAGTGATAGCACAGGGGCATACTATGGCTACACCTTC. It is translated as CASSDSTGAYYGYTF.

The rearrangement joins TRBV6-4 to TRBJ2-7; 11 bases agree with TRBD2. The CDR3 extends over 15 amino acids. The V and J ends lost 4 bases and 5 bases, in that order; junction bases with no gene match: 7. The germline gives CDR1 MRHNA, CDR2 SNTAGT. CDR3 region: CASSGSLAGVHEQYF. In DNA, the CDR3 is TGTGCCAGCAGTGGTTCACTAGCGGGAGTCCACGAGCAGTACTTC.

The chain is built from TRBV27 and TRBJ2-2; tentative D call: TRBD1 (6 bases). Germline V gives CDR1 MNHEY, CDR2 SMNVEV (reference sequence). Trimming cost V 3 bases and J 0 bases, with 8 bases left between them. The CDR3 covers 15 residues. The CDR3 nucleotides read TGTGCCAGCAGTTTCGAGGGGGCGAACACCGGGGAGCTGTTTTTT. It specifies CASSFEGANTGELFF.

The chain is built from TRBV2 and TRBJ2-5, with D perhaps matching TRBD1 (6 bases). CDR1 is SNHLY, CDR2 FYNNEI, per germline. CDR3 size: 13 residues. The V and J ends lost 3 bases and 1 base respectively, with 6 bases between them. CDR3 sequence (DNA): TGTGCCAGCAGTGACAGGGGCCAAGAGACCCAGTACTTC. Encoded protein: CASSDRGQETQYF.

Concerning this clone: The same CDR3 also results from other DNA sequences found in this sample. The chain is built from TRBV5-1 and TRBJ2-6; the D gene is possibly TRBD2 (5 bases). The CDR3 extends over 14 amino acids. Trimming removed 4 bases at V and 0 bases at J, with 5 bases between. The germline CDR1 and CDR2 sequences are SGHRS and YFSETQ. CDR3 loop: CASSGGSGANVLTF. The CDR3 region has the DNA TGCGCCAGCAGCGGAGGCTCTGGGGCCAACGTCCTGACTTTC. Full variable domain (remainder filled in from reference TRBV5-1 and TRBJ2-6): KAGVTQTPRYLIKTRGQQVTLSCSPISGHRSVSWYQQTPGQGLQFLFEYFSETQRNKGNFPGRFSGRQFSNSRSEMNVSTLELGDSALYLCASSGGSGANVLTFGAGSRLTVL.

A few counts support this clone. The rearrangement uses TRBV6-4 and TRBJ2-3; 8 bases match TRBD2. V lost 2 bases, J lost 1 base, and 5 bases stayed unmatched. The CDR3 extends over 16 amino acids. The V gene's germline CDR1 is MRHNA and CDR2 SNTAGT. This CDR3 is CASSDESGGGTDTQYF. The CDR3 coding sequence is TGTGCCAGCAGTGACGAGTCGGGGGGGGGCACAGATACGCAGTATTTT.

V gene TRBV2 combines with J gene TRBJ1-2, with D perhaps matching TRBD1 (5 bases). The germline V and J ends were trimmed by 6 bases and 3 bases, with 11 bases remaining between them. Germline V gene data show CDR1 as SNHLY and CDR2 as FYNNEI. The CDR3 has 13 residues. The CDR3 here is CASRIGDYYGYTF. In DNA form, the CDR3 reads TGTGCCAGCAGGATAGGGGATTACTATGGCTACACCTTC. The whole variable domain, remainder taken from reference TRBV2 and TRBJ1-2, is EPEVTQTPSHQVTQMGQEVILRCVPISNHLYFYWYRQILGQKVEFLVSFYNNEISEKSEIFDDQFSVERPDGSNFTLKIRSTKLEDSAMYFCASRIGDYYGYTFGSGTRLTVV.

This chain links TRBV25-1 with TRBJ2-2; possible D gene TRBD1, 6 bases. The CDR3 covers 17 residues. Per germline, CDR1 MGHDK and CDR2 SYGVNS. Trimming pared 4 bases from V and 1 base from J, leaving 16 bases between. The CDR3 nucleotides read TGTGCCAGCAGTGTTATCCGGGACACCTTGAACACCGGGGAGCTGTTTTTT. This gives the protein CASSVIRDTLNTGELFF.

The chain recombines TRBV30 with TRBJ2-1, with TRBD1 as a possible D gene (7 bases). Germline values: CDR1 GTSNPN, CDR2 SVGIG (reference sequence). The CDR3 loop spans 13 amino acids. The ends were cut back, 4 bases at V and 9 bases at J, with 16 bases in the middle. The CDR3 region has the DNA TGTGCCTGGACCGCAGGGGGGTTCGGTGAGCAGTTCTTC. As protein: CAWTAGGFGEQFF.

V and J are TRBV9 and TRBJ2-3, with D possibly matching TRBD2 (6 bases). CDR1 and CDR2 (germline): SGDLS, YYNGEE. The V gene lost 0 bases and the J gene lost 0 bases, with 8 bases spanning the gap. The CDR3 is 15 amino acids. The CDR3 loop is CASSVGGESTDTQYF. CDR3 DNA sequence: TGTGCCAGCAGCGTAGGGGGGGAGAGCACAGATACGCAGTATTTT.